One sample yielded the 20 T cell receptor beta chains listed below, sequenced in a study of T-cell memory formation after mild COVID-19. TCRdb analysed the 5' RACE reads with MiXCR anew, one entry per CDR3 protein. The table shows under 250,000 distinct CDR3 sequences, with around 25% occurring only once. Specimen: PBMCs or a T cell subset sorted from them (not recorded which). The receptors shown here come from an adult woman who had mild COVID-19 (a few samples of this study predate the infection). Cell type and time point are not known.

The rearrangement uses TRBV29-1 and TRBJ1-2; a weak D match, TRBD1 (5 bases). Trimming cost V 6 bases and J 6 bases, with 20 bases left between them. The germline gives CDR1 SQVTM, CDR2 ANQGSEA. The CDR3 length is 14 residues. The CDR3 loop is CSVQRPGRGDGYTF. The CDR3 bases are TGCAGCGTCCAACGGCCAGGGAGGGGCGATGGCTACACCTTC.

Only a few counts were recorded for this clonotype. The V gene is TRBV5-5, the J gene TRBJ2-6, with 13 nucleotides matching TRBD2. J lost 0 bases, V lost 2 bases, and 8 bases had no gene match. The CDR3 runs 20 residues. Germline values: CDR1 SGHKS, CDR2 YYEKEE (reference sequence). The CDR3 DNA reads as TGTGCCAGCAGCTTTCGGACTAGCGGGGGCCTAAGCTCTGGGGCCAACGTCCTGACTTTC. Its protein product is CASSFRTSGGLSSGANVLTF.

The chain joins TRBV25-1 to TRBJ1-4; TRBD1 agrees at 8 bases. V dropped 0 bases and J dropped 6; count of bases not matched to a gene: 6. Germline V lookup: CDR1 MGHDK, CDR2 SYGVNS. This CDR3 has 16 amino acids. CDR3 sequence reads: CASSEYRGQADEKLFF. Written as DNA, the CDR3 is TGTGCCAGCAGTGAATATAGGGGACAGGCGGATGAAAAACTGTTTTTT.

This clonotype appeared a few times. V gene TRBV7-3 combines with J gene TRBJ2-1; D not certain. The germline CDR1 and CDR2 sequences are SGHTA and FQGTGA. The CDR3 has 14 residues. V lost 2 bases and J lost 7, with 12 bases in between. CDR3 residues: CASSLDSSANEQFF. CDR3 bases: TGTGCCAGCAGCTTAGATAGTTCGGCAAATGAGCAGTTCTTC.

The chain uses TRBV5-1 and TRBJ2-1; unclear D gene. V dropped 6 bases and J dropped 2 bases, with 12 bases sitting between them. The CDR3 runs 14 residues. Germline V CDR1 and CDR2: SGHRS, YFSETQ. The CDR3 reads CASTHDAAYNEQFF. Written as DNA, the CDR3 is TGCGCCAGCACCCATGACGCCGCCTACAATGAGCAGTTCTTC.

In regard to this clonotype: One junction end disagrees with the germline gene, perhaps due to a read error. The rearrangement uses TRBV4-3 and TRBJ2-7; TRBD2 matches 7 bases. The CDR3 contains 13 residues. Per the germline V gene, CDR1 is LGHNA and CDR2 is YSLEER. In DNA, the CDR3 is TGCGCCAGCAGCACCCAGGCAGGGAGGGAAGTAGACTTC. It is translated as CASSTQAGREVDF.

This rearrangement joins TRBV20-1 to TRBJ2-1; 12 nucleotides match TRBD2. Germline CDR1 DFQATT, CDR2 SNEGSKA (reference sequence). J lost 0 bases, V lost 5 bases, and 2 bases had no gene match. The CDR3 is 15 amino acids. The CDR3 reads CSALLAGGSYNEQFF. The CDR3 DNA is TGCAGTGCTTTACTAGCGGGGGGCTCCTACAATGAGCAGTTCTTC.

The chain joins TRBV7-9 to TRBJ1-1, with 7 bases lining up with TRBD1. This CDR3 is built from 16 residues. V shed 4 bases and J 1 base; nucleotides not matched to a gene: 9. Germline V gives CDR1 SEHNR, CDR2 FQNEAQ (reference sequence). In DNA form, the CDR3 reads TGTGCCAGCAGCTCTCCTTACAGGGGTCCGAACACTGAAGCTTTCTTT. This sequence encodes CASSSPYRGPNTEAFF. The entire variable domain, with the rest obtained from reference TRBV7-9 and TRBJ1-1, is as follows: DTGVSQNPRHKITKRGQNVTFRCDPISEHNRLYWYRQTLGQGPEFLTYFQNEAQLEKSRLLSDRFSAERPKGSFSTLEIQRTEQGDSAMYLCASSSPYRGPNTEAFFGQGTRLTVV.

This chain links TRBV7-9 with TRBJ1-5; no reliable D call. Trimming cost V 6 bases and J 3 bases, with 6 bases left between them. This CDR3 has 12 amino acids. Germline V gene data show CDR1 as SEHNR and CDR2 as FQNEAQ (reference sequence). Written as DNA, the CDR3 is TGTGCCAGCAGGCGGGACAATCAGCCCCAGCATTTT. Translating gives CASRRDNQPQHF.

This clonotype showed up just a few times. J is TRBJ1-5 and V is TRBV4-2; D is unclear. V lost 0 bases and J 1 base, leaving 4 bases between the germline ends. Per germline, CDR1 LGHNA and CDR2 YNFKEQ. The CDR3 is made up of 14 amino acids. CDR3 coding DNA: TGTGCCAGCAGCCAAGACGGAAGCAATCAGCCCCAGCATTTT. As protein: CASSQDGSNQPQHF.

The V gene is TRBV5-1, the J gene TRBJ2-1; D might be TRBD1 (6 bases). This CDR3 has 17 amino acids. CDR1 is SGHRS, CDR2 YFSETQ, per germline. V shed 3 bases and J shed 3 bases, with 19 bases lying between them. Here the CDR3 DNA reads TGCGCCAGCAGCTATACAGGGTTAACTTACATCTACAATGAGCAGTTCTTC. The encoded protein is CASSYTGLTYIYNEQFF. The full variable domain, its missing parts supplied by reference TRBV5-1 and TRBJ2-1, is KAGVTQTPRYLIKTRGQQVTLSCSPISGHRSVSWYQQTPGQGLQFLFEYFSETQRNKGNFPGRFSGRQFSNSRSEMNVSTLELGDSALYLCASSYTGLTYIYNEQFFGPGTRLTVL.

The chain joins TRBV30 to TRBJ2-1; D is uncertain. Trimming removed 2 bases at V and 0 bases at J, with 2 bases between. There are 12 residues in the CDR3. The germline CDR1 and CDR2 sequences are GTSNPN and SVGIG (reference sequence). CDR3 in DNA: TGTGCCTGGAGTCTCTCCTACAATGAGCAGTTCTTC. It yields the protein CAWSLSYNEQFF.

This chain links TRBV6-5 with TRBJ2-1; TRBD2 matches at 15 bases. The germline gives CDR1 MNHEY, CDR2 SVGAGI. The CDR3 loop spans 15 amino acids. The V segment lost 7 bases and the J segment 7 bases; nucleotides outside the gene matches: 5. The CDR3 spells CASTRGLAGGNEQFF. Here the CDR3 DNA reads TGTGCCAGCACCCGAGGACTAGCGGGAGGGAATGAGCAGTTCTTC.

This clonotype was observed a handful of times. This chain joins TRBV7-2 and TRBJ2-5; D call uncertain. The CDR3 is 15 residues long. V was clipped by 1 base and J by 4 bases, with 13 bases between them. In germline, CDR1 is SGHTA, CDR2 FQGNSA. The CDR3 is CASSLEPARSETQYF. Written as DNA, the CDR3 is TGTGCCAGCAGCTTAGAGCCAGCCCGGTCAGAGACCCAGTACTTC.

The chain recombines TRBV30 with TRBJ2-1; D unresolved. CDR1 is GTSNPN and CDR2 is SVGIG in the germline V gene (reference sequence). V lost 2 bases and J 7 bases, leaving 9 bases between the germline ends. The CDR3 consists of 12 residues. The CDR3 DNA reads TGTGCCTGGAGTCGAATAGGAAATGAGCAGTTCTTC. Translation gives CAWSRIGNEQFF.

This clonotype was detected a few times. This rearrangement joins TRBV23-1 to TRBJ2-1; D might be TRBD2 (5 bases). TRBV23-1 is filed as an ORF, its function uncertain. Trimming removed 1 base at V and 0 bases at J, with 16 bases between. CDR3 length: 18 residues. Written as DNA, the CDR3 is TGCGCCAGCAGTCAATGGCTAGCTCGGGTCTTCTCCTACAATGAGCAGTTCTTC. It yields the protein CASSQWLARVFSYNEQFF.

This clonotype appeared a few times. The CDR3 loop reads CASSSLNEQFF. The CDR3 bases are TGTGCCAGCAGCTCCCTAAATGAGCAGTTCTTC. The V gene is TRBV6-6, the J gene TRBJ2-1; no clear D. Trimming took off 6 bases at V and 7 bases at J, with 7 bases between the two ends. CDR1 and CDR2 (germline): MNHNY, SVGAGI (reference sequence). The CDR3 is 11 amino acids.

This clonotype was seen more than once but under ten times. The chain couples TRBV20-1 to TRBJ2-7, with D unresolved. The V and J ends lost 7 bases and 5 bases respectively, with 15 bases between them. The V gene's germline CDR1 is DFQATT and CDR2 SNEGSKA (reference sequence). The length of the CDR3 is 12 residues. DNA of the CDR3: TGCAGTGAGTCTGGAGTCCTTGACGAGCAGTACTTC. Its protein product is CSESGVLDEQYF.

This chain uses TRBV24-1 with TRBJ2-1; 10 bases map to TRBD2. The J segment lost 3 bases and the V segment lost 1 base, leaving 11 bases of the junction unmatched. In germline, CDR1 is KGHDR, CDR2 SFDVKD. The CDR3 has 19 amino acids. CDR3 sequence: CATSDFSQSGRGIYNEQFF. The CDR3 DNA is TGTGCCACCAGTGATTTTAGTCAAAGCGGGAGGGGAATCTACAATGAGCAGTTCTTC.

The chain uses TRBV29-1 and TRBJ2-2; a possible D gene is TRBD1 (5 bases). Germline CDR1 and CDR2: SQVTM and ANQGSEA. This CDR3 region has 15 residues. V was clipped by 4 bases and J by 1 base, with 13 bases between them. In nucleotides, the CDR3 is TGCAGCGTTGTTTCTGGACACAAGAACACCGGGGAGCTGTTTTTT. It is translated as CSVVSGHKNTGELFF.